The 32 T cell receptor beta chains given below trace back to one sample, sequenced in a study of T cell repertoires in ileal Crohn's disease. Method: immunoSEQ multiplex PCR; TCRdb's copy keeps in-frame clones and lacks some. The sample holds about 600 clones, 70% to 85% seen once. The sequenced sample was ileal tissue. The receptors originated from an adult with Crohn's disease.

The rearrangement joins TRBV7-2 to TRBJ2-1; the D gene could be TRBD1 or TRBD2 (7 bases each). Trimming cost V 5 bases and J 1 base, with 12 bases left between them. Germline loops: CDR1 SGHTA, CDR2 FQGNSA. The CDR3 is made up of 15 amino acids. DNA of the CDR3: TGTGCCAGCAGCCGACAGGGAGGGTCCTACAATGAGCAGTTCTTC. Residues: CASSRQGGSYNEQFF.

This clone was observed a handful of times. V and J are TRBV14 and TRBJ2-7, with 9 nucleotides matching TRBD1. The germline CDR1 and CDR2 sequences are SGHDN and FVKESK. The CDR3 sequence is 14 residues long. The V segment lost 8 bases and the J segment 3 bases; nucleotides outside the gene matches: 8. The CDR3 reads CASSFTTGGYEQYF. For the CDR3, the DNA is TGTGCCAGCTCTTTTACGACAGGGGGCTACGAGCAGTACTTC.

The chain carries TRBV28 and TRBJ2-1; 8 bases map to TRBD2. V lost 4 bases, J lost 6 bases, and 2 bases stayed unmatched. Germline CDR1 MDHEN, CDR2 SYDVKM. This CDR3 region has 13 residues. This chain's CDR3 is CASSWGLVNEQFF. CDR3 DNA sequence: TGTGCCAGCAGTTGGGGACTAGTCAATGAGCAGTTCTTC. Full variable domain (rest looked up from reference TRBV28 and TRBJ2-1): DVKVTQSSRYLVKRTGEKVFLECVQDMDHENMFWYRQDPGLGLRLIYFSYDVKMKEKGDIPEGYSVSREKKERFSLILESASTNQTSMYLCASSWGLVNEQFFGPGTRLTVL.

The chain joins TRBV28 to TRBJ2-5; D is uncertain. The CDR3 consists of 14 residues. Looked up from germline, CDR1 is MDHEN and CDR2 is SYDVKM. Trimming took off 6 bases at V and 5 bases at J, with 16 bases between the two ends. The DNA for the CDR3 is TGTGCCAGCAGCCACCGGGTTGGTTCGGAGACCCAGTACTTC. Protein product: CASSHRVGSETQYF. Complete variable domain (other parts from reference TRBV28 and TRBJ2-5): DVKVTQSSRYLVKRTGEKVFLECVQDMDHENMFWYRQDPGLGLRLIYFSYDVKMKEKGDIPEGYSVSREKKERFSLILESASTNQTSMYLCASSHRVGSETQYFGPGTRLLVL.

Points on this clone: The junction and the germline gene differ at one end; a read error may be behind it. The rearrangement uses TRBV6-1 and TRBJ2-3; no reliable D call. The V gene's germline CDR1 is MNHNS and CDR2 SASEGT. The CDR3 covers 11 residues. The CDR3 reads CASREGDTQYF. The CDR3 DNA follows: TGTGCCAGCAGGGAAGGGGATACGCAGTATTTT.

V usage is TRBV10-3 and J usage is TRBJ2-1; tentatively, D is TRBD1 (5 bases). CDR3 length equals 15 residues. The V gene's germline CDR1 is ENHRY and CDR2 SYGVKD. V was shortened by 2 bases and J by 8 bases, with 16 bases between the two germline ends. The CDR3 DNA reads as TGTGCCATCAGTGAGATAGGCCCAAGGGGCTATGAGCAGTTCTTC. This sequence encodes CAISEIGPRGYEQFF.

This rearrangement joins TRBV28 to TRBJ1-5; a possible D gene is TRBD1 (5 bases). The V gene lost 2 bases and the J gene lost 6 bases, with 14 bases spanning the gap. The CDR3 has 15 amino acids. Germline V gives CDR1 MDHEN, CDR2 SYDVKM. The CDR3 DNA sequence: TGTGCCAGCAGTTTAGAGGGGACCCGGGGTCAGCCCCAGCATTTT. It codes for CASSLEGTRGQPQHF.

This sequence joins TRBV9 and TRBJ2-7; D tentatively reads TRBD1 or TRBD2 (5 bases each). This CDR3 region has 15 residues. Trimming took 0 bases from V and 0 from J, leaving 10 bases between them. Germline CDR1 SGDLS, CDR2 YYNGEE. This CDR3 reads CASSVEGDPSYEQYF. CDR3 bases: TGTGCCAGCAGCGTAGAAGGGGACCCCTCCTACGAGCAGTACTTC.

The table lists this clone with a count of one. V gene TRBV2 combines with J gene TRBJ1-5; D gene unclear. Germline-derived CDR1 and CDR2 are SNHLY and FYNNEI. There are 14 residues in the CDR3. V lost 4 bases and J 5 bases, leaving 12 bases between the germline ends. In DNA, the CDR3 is TGTGCCAGCAGTGGTAGCCACGGGGATCAGCCCCAGCATTTT. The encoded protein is CASSGSHGDQPQHF.

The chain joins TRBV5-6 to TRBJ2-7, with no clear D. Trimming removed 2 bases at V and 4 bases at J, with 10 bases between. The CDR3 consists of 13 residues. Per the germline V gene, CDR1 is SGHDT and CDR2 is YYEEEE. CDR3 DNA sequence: TGTGCCAGCAGCTTAGGTAGCAGATACGAGCAGTACTTC. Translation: CASSLGSRYEQYF. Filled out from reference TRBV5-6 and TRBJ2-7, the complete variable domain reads DAGVTQSPTHLIKTRGQQVTLRCSPKSGHDTVSWYQQALGQGPQFIFQYYEEEERQRGNFPDRFSGHQFPNYSSELNVNALLLGDSALYLCASSLGSRYEQYFGPGTRLTVT.

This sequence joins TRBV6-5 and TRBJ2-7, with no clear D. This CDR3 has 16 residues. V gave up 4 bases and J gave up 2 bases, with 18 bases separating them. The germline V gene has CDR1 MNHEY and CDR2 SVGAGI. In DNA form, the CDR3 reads TGTGCCAGCAGTTCCCCGCGCCTATCGAGGACCTACGAGCAGTACTTC. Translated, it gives CASSSPRLSRTYEQYF.

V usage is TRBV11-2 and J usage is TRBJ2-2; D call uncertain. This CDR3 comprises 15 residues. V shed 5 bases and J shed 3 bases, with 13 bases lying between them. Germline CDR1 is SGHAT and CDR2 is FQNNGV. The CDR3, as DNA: TGTGCCAGCAGCGAAACGGCCTCCGACACCGGGGAGCTGTTTTTT. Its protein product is CASSETASDTGELFF.

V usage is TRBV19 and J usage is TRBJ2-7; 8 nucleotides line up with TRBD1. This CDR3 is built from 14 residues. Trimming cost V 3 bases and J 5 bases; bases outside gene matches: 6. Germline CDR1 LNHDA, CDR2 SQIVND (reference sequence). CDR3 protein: CASSIRGRQNEQYF. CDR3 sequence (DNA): TGTGCCAGTAGTATCAGGGGGCGGCAGAACGAGCAGTACTTC.

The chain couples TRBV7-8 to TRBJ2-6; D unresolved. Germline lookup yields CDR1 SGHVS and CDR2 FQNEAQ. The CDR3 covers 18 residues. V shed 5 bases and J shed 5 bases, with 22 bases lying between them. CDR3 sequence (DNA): TGTGCCAGCAGCCGGTATCGTTACCCACAAAGTCGGGCCAACGTCCTGACTTTC. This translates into CASSRYRYPQSRANVLTF.

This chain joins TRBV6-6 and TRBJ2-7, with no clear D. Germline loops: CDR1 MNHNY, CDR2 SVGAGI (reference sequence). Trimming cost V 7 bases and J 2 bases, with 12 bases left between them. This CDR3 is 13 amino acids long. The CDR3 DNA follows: TGTGCCAGCAAGCCCGGGTCCCCCTACGAGCAGTACTTC. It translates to CASKPGSPYEQYF.

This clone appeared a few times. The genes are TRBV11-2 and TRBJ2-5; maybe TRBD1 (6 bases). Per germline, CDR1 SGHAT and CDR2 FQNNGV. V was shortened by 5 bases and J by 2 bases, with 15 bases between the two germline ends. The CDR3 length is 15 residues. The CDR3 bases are TGTGCCAGCAGCCCCGCCTCAGGGGATCAAGAGACCCAGTACTTC. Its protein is CASSPASGDQETQYF.

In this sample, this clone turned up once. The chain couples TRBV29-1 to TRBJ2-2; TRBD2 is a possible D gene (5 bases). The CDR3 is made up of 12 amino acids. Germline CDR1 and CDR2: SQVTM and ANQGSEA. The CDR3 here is CTLRGNTGELFF. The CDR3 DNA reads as TGCACACTCCGGGGGAACACCGGGGAGCTGTTTTTT.

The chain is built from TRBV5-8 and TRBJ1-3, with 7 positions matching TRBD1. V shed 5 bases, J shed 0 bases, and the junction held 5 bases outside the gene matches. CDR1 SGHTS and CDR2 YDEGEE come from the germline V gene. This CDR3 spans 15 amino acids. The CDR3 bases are TGTGCCAGCAGAAGCCGGGACAGCTCTGGAAACACCATATATTTT. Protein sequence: CASRSRDSSGNTIYF.

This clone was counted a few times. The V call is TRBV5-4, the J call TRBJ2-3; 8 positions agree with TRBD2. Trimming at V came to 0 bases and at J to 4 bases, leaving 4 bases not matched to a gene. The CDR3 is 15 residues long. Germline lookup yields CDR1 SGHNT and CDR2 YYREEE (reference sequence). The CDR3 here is CASSLGPGGADTQYF. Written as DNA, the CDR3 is TGTGCCAGCAGCTTGGGACCGGGAGGGGCAGATACGCAGTATTTT.

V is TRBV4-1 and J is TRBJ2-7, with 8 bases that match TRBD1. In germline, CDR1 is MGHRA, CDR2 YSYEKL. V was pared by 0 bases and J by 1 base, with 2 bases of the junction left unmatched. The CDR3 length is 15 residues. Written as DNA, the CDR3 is TGCGCCAGCAGCCAAGAGGGGACAGGTTCCTACGAGCAGTACTTC. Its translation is CASSQEGTGSYEQYF.

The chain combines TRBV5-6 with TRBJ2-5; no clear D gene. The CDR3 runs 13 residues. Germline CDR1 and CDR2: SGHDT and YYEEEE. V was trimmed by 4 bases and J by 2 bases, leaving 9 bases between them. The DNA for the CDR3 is TGTGCCAGCAGCCCTAGTCCGCAAGAGACCCAGTACTTC. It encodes CASSPSPQETQYF.

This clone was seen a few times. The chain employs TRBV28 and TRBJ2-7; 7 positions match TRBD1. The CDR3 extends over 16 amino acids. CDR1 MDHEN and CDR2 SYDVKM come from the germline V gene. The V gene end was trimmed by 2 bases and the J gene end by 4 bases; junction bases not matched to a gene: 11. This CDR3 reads CASSLPDRVVFYEQYF. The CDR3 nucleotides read TGTGCCAGCAGTTTACCCGACAGGGTGGTCTTTTACGAGCAGTACTTC.

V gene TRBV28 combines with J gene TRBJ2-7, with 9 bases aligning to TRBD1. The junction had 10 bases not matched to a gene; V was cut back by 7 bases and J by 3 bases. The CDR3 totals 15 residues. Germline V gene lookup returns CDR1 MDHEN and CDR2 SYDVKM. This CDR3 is CASTQTGGGNYEQYF. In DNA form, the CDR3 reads TGTGCCAGCACCCAGACAGGGGGGGGTAACTACGAGCAGTACTTC.

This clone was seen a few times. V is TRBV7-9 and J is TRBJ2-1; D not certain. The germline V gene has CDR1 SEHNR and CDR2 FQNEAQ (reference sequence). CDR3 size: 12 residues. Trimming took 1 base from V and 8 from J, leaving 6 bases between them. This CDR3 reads CASSLDADEQFF. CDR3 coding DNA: TGTGCCAGCAGCTTAGATGCCGATGAGCAGTTCTTC.

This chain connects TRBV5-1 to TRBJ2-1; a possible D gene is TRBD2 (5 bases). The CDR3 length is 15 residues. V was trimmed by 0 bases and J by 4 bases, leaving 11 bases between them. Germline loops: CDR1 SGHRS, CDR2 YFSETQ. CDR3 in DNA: TGCGCCAGCAGCTTGGGTGTGGGAGAATACAATGAGCAGTTCTTC. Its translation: CASSLGVGEYNEQFF.

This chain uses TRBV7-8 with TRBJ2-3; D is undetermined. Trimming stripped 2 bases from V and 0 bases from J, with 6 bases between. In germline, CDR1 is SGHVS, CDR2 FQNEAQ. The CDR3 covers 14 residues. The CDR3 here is CASSLISSTDTQYF. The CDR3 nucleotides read TGTGCCAGCAGCTTAATTAGTAGCACAGATACGCAGTATTTT.

This CDR3 reads CASSRGQGDLSGANVLTF. CDR3 coding DNA: TGCGCCAGCAGCAGGGGACAGGGCGATCTCTCTGGGGCCAACGTCCTGACTTTC. The chain employs TRBV5-1 and TRBJ2-6; 9 bases are shared with TRBD1. V shed 4 bases and J 0 bases; nucleotides not matched to a gene: 8. The CDR3 is 18 residues long. Germline V lookup: CDR1 SGHRS, CDR2 YFSETQ. The entire variable domain, with the rest obtained from reference TRBV5-1 and TRBJ2-6, is as follows: KAGVTQTPRYLIKTRGQQVTLSCSPISGHRSVSWYQQTPGQGLQFLFEYFSETQRNKGNFPGRFSGRQFSNSRSEMNVSTLELGDSALYLCASSRGQGDLSGANVLTFGAGSRLTVL.

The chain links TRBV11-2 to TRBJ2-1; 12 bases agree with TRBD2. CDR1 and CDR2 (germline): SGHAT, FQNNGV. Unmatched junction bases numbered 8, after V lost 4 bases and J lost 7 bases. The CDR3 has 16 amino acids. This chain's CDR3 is CASSSPGTSGRNEQFF. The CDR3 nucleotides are TGTGCCAGCAGCTCCCCCGGGACTAGCGGGCGAAATGAGCAGTTCTTC.

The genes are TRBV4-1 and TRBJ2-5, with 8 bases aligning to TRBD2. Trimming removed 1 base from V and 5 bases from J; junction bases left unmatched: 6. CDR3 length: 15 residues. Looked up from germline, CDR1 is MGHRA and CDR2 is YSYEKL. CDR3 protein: CASSQAGAGGETQYF. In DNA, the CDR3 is TGCGCCAGCAGCCAAGCCGGCGCGGGGGGTGAGACCCAGTACTTC.

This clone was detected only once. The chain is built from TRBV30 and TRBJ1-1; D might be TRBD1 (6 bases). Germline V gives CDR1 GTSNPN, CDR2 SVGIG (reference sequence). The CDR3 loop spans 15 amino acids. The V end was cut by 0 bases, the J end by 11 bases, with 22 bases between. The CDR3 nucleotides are TGTGCCTGGAGTGTACGGCCGGACAGTGGGACCTCTGCTTTCTTT. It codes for CAWSVRPDSGTSAFF.

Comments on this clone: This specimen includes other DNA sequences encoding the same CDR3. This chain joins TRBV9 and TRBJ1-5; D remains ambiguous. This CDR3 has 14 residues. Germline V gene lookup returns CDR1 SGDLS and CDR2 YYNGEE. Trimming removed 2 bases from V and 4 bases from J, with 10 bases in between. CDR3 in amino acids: CASSVGSGNQPQHF. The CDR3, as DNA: TGTGCCAGCAGCGTGGGATCAGGTAATCAGCCCCAGCATTTT.

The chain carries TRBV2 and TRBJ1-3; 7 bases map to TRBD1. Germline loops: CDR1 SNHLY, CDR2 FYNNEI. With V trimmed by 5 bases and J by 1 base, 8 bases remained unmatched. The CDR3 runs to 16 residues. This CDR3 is CASSPDRESSGNTIYF. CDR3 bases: TGTGCCAGCAGTCCAGACAGGGAATCGTCTGGAAACACCATATATTTT.